This T cell receptor (beta chain) was found in a study of blood T cell repertoires in COVID-19. Participants spanned ages about 18 to 100 years and resided in over 20 US areas. This CDR3 is 13 amino acids long. Trimming stripped 3 bases from V and 8 bases from J, with 13 bases between. The germline gives CDR1 MNHNS, CDR2 SASEGT. In the source study's methods: Estimated nucleated cell counts came from reference gene primer amplification. Assay: immunoSEQ multiplex PCR; the TCRdb copy retains only in-frame clones and omits some. V, J and clone size are those of that table, while D and trimming were read from the DNA. This table has roughly 140,000 clones, more than 75% appearing once.

The TCR was taken from a woman aged 25 to 39 with acute COVID-19. The chain links TRBV6-1 to TRBJ1-2; D gene ambiguous. Sequencing was done on a sample of PBMCs or T cells enriched from blood (not recorded which). The CDR3 spells CASSDYRDGGYTF. DNA of the CDR3: TGTGCCAGCAGTGATTATCGGGATGGGGGCTACACCTTC.